This T cell receptor beta chain was sequenced for a study of response to subunit inactivated influenza vaccine. Germline trimming cut 6 bases from V and 11 bases from J; bases unmatched to any gene: 16. Germline V gene sequence: CDR1 SEHNR, CDR2 FQNEAQ (reference sequence). The CDR3 is made up of 16 amino acids. Overall study findings and caveats: With each seasonal influenza vaccination, the authors suggested, few new T cells are recruited.

Regarding this clonotype: Its antigen is unidentified.

TCRdb itself ran the RT-PCR reads through MiXCR, one entry per CDR3 protein. The table has hundreds of thousands of distinct CDR3 sequences, about 14% seen once. V usage is TRBV7-9 and J usage is TRBJ1-2, with 12 bases that match TRBD1. The input for sequencing was PBMCs from blood, taken roughly 2 weeks before vaccination. The source of this sequence is a man in his fifties or sixties who received an inactivated influenza vaccine. DNA for the CDR3: TGTGCCAGCAGTGCCCCCGGGACAGGGGGCGCGGTGGGGTACACCTTC. It is translated as CASSAPGTGGAVGYTF.